This TCR beta chain is drawn from a study of T cells in pancreatic ductal adenocarcinoma. Whole-study results and caveats: No significant tumor-blood clonality difference; means were about 0.11 and 0.072.

In the case of this clone: The antigen is unknown.

V shed 0 bases and J shed 3 bases, with 8 bases lying between them. Germline CDR1 KGHSH, CDR2 LQKENI. This CDR3 is 14 amino acids long. Here immunoSEQ multiplex PCR was the method, and the copy in TCRdb shows in-frame clones only, minus some. The sample shows 97,000 or so clones, about 95% of them seen only once. Surgery without prior neoadjuvant therapy was the treatment of the selected pancreatic ductal adenocarcinoma patients. The origin of this receptor is a human donor with pancreatic ductal adenocarcinoma. Sequencing was done on a sample of PBMCs. The chain has TRBV18 and TRBJ1-1; no firm D call. The CDR3 loop reads CASSPPSTDTEAFF. In DNA form, the CDR3 reads TGTGCCAGCTCACCACCGTCCACGGACACTGAAGCTTTCTTT.